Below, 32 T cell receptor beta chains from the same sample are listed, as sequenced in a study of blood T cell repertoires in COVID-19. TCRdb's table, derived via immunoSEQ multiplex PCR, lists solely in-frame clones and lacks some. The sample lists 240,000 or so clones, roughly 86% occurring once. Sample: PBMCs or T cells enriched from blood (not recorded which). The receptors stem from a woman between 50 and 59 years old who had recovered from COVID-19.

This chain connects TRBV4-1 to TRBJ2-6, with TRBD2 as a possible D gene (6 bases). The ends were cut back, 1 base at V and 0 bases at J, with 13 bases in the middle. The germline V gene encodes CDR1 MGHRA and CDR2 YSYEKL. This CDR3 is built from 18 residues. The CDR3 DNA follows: TGCGCCAGCAGCCAAGGGTGGCAGGGACTCTCTGGGGCCAACGTCCTGACTTTC. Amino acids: CASSQGWQGLSGANVLTF.

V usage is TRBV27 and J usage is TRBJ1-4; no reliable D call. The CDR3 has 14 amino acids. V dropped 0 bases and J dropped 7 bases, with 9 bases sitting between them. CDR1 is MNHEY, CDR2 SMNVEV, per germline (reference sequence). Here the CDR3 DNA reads TGTGCCAGCAGTTTATCGAGGGTAGCTGAAAAACTGTTTTTT. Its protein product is CASSLSRVAEKLFF. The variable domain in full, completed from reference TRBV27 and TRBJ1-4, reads EAQVTQNPRYLITVTGKKLTVTCSQNMNHEYMSWYRQDPGLGLRQIYYSMNVEVTDKGDVPEGYKVSRKEKRNFPLILESPSPNQTSLYFCASSLSRVAEKLFFGSGTQLSVL.

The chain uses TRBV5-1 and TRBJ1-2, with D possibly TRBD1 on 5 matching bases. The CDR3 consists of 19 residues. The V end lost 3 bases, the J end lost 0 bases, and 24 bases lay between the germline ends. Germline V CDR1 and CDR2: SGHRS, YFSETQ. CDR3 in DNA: TGCGCCAGCAGCTCATCGGTCGGGACTTGGGGCGTAACTAACTATGGCTACACCTTC. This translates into CASSSSVGTWGVTNYGYTF.

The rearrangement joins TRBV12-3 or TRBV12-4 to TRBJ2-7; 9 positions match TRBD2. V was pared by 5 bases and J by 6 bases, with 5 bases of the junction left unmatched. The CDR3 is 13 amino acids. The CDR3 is CASSPLLAGEQYF. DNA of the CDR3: TGTGCCAGCAGTCCCCTACTAGCGGGCGAGCAGTACTTC.

The CDR3 region is CASSYEAGQPYEQYF. As DNA, the CDR3 is TGTGCCAGCAGTTACGAGGCGGGGCAACCCTACGAGCAGTACTTC. This chain joins TRBV6-5 and TRBJ2-7; a weak D match, TRBD2 (6 bases). Germline V lookup: CDR1 MNHEY, CDR2 SVGAGI. Trimming removed 2 bases from V and 2 bases from J, with 13 bases in between. This CDR3 comprises 15 residues.

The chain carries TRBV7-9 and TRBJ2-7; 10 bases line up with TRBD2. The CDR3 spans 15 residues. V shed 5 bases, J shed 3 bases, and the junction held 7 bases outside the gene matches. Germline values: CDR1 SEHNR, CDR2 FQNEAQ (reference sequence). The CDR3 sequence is CASSSTGTSVYEQYF. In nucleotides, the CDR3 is TGTGCCAGCAGCAGTACCGGGACTAGCGTCTACGAGCAGTACTTC.

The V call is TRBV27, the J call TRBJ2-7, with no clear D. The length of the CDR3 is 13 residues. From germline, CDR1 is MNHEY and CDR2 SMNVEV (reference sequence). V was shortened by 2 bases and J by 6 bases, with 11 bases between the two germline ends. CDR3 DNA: TGTGCCAGCAGTTTAACGGCAGGTCTCGAGCAGTACTTC. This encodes CASSLTAGLEQYF.

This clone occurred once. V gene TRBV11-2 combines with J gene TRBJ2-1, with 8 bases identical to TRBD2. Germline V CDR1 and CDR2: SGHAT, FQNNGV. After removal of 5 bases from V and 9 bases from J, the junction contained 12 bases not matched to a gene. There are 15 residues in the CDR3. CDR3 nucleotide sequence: TGTGCCAGCAGCATCTCGCCGGGAGGGCCCGGTGAGCAGTTCTTC. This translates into CASSISPGGPGEQFF.

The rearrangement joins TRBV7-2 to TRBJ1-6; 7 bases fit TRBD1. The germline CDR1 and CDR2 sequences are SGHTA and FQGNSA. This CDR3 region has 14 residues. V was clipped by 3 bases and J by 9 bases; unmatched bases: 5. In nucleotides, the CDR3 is TGTGCCAGCAGCTTTTTACAGGGGAGTTCACCCCTCCACTTT. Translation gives CASSFLQGSSPLHF. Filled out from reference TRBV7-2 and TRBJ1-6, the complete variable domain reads GAGVSQSPSNKVTEKGKDVELRCDPISGHTALYWYRQSLGQGLEFLIYFQGNSAPDKSGLPSDRFSAERTGGSVSTLTIQRTQQEDSAVYLCASSFLQGSSPLHFGNGTRLTVT.

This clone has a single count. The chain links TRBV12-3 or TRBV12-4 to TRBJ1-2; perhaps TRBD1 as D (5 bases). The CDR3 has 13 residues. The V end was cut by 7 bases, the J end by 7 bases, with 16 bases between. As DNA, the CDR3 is TGTGCCAGCACTAATAGGGGATATGGTGGCTACACCTTC. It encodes CASTNRGYGGYTF.

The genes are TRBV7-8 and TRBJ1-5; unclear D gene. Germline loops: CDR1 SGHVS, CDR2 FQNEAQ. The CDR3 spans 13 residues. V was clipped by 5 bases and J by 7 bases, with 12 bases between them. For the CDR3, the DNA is TGTGCCAGCAGCCCATTTACCGGGCAGCCCCAGCATTTT. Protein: CASSPFTGQPQHF.

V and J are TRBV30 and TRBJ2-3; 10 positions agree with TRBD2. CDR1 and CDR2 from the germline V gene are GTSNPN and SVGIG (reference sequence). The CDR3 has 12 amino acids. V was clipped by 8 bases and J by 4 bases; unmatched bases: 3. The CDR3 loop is CALSGGSDTQYF. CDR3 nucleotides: TGTGCCCTTAGCGGGGGGTCAGATACGCAGTATTTT. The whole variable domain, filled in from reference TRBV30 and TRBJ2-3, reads SQTIHQWPATLVQPVGSPLSLECTVEGTSNPNLYWYRQAAGRGLQLLFYSVGIGQISSEVPQNLSASRPQDRQFILSSKKLLLSDSGFYLCALSGGSDTQYFGPGTRLTVL.

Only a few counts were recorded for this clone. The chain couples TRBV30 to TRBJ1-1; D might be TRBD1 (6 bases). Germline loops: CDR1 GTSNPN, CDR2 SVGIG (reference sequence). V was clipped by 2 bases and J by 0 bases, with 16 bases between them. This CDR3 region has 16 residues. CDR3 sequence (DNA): TGTGCCTGGAGTCCCTCCCGGACAGCGATGAACACTGAAGCTTTCTTT. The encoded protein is CAWSPSRTAMNTEAFF.

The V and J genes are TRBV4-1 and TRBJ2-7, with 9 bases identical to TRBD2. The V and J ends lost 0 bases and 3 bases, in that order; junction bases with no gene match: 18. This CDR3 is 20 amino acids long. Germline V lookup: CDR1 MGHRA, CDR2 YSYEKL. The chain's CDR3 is CASSQDGGDIQGGRDYEQYF. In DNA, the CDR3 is TGCGCCAGCAGCCAAGATGGGGGGGACATACAGGGCGGGAGGGACTACGAGCAGTACTTC.

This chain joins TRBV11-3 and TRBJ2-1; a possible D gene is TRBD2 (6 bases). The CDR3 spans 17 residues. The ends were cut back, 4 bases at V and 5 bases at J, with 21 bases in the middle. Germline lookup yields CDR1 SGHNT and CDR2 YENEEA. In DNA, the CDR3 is TGTGCCAGCAGCTCTCGGGGACGGGGGTTGCGGGACAATGAGCAGTTCTTC. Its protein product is CASSSRGRGLRDNEQFF. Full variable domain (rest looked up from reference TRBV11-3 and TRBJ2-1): EAGVVQSPRYKIIEKKQPVAFWCNPISGHNTLYWYLQNLGQGPELLIRYENEEAVDDSQLPKDRFSAERLKGVDSTLKIQPAELGDSAVYLCASSSRGRGLRDNEQFFGPGTRLTVL.

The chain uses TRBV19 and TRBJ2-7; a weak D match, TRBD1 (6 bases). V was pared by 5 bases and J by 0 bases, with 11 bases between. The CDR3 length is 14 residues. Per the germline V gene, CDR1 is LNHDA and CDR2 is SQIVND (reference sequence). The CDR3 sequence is CASSPGHPSYEQYF. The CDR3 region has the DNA TGTGCCAGTAGTCCGGGACATCCCTCCTACGAGCAGTACTTC.

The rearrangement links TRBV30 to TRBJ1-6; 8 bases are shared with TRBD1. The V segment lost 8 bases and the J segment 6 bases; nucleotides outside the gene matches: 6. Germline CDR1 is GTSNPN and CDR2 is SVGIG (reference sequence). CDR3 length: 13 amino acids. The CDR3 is CAGTGQGNSPLHF. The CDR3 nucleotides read TGTGCCGGGACCGGACAGGGTAATTCACCCCTCCACTTT.

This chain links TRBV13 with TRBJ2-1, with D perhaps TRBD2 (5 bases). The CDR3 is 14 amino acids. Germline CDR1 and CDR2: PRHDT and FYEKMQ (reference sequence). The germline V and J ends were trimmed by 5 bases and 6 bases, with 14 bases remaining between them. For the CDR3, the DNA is TGTGCCAGCAGCCCCCGGACTGGTATCAATGAGCAGTTCTTC. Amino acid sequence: CASSPRTGINEQFF.

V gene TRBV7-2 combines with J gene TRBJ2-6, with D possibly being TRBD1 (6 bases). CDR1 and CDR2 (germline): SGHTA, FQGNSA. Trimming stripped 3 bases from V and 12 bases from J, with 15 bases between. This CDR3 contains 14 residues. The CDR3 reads CASSFLSDRGVLTF. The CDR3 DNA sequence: TGTGCCAGCAGCTTTCTTTCGGACAGAGGCGTCCTGACTTTC. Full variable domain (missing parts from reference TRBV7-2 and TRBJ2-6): GAGVSQSPSNKVTEKGKDVELRCDPISGHTALYWYRQSLGQGLEFLIYFQGNSAPDKSGLPSDRFSAERTGGSVSTLTIQRTQQEDSAVYLCASSFLSDRGVLTFGAGSRLTVL.

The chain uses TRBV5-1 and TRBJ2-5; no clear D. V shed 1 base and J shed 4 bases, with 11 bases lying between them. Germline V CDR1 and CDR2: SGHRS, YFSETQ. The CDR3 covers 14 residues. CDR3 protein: CASSLTNPPETQYF. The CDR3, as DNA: TGCGCCAGCAGCTTGACAAATCCCCCAGAGACCCAGTACTTC.

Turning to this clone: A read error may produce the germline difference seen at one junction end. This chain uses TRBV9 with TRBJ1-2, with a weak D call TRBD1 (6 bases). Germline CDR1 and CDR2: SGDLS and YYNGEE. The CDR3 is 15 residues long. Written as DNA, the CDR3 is TGTGCCAGCGGCGTAGGGAACAGTAAGGGGGATGGCTACACCTTC. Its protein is CASGVGNSKGDGYTF.

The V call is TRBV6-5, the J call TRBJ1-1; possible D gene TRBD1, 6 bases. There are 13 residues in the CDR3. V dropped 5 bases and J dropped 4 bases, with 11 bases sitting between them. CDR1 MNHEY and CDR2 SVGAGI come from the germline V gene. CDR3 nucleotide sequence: TGTGCCAGCAGTACTACAGGGTCCACTGAAGCTTTCTTT. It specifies CASSTTGSTEAFF.

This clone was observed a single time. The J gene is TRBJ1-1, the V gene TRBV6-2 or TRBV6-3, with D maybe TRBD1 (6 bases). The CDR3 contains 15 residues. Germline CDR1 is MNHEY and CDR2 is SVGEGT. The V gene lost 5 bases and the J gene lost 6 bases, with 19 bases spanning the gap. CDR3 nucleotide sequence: TGTGCCAGCAGTCGGGGGGGCAAGGGAGAGGCTGAAGCTTTCTTT. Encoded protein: CASSRGGKGEAEAFF.

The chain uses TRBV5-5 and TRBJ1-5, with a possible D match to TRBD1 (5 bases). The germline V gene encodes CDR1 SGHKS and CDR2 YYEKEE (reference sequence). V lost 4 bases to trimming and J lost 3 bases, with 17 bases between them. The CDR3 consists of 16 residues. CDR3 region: CASSLGLLAPNQPQHF. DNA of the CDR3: TGTGCCAGCAGCCTGGGACTCCTCGCCCCCAATCAGCCCCAGCATTTT.

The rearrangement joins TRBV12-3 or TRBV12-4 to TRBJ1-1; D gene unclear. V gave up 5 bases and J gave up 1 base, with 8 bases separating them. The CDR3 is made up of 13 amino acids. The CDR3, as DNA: TGTGCCAGCAGTAAAACAGAGAACACTGAAGCTTTCTTT. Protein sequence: CASSKTENTEAFF.

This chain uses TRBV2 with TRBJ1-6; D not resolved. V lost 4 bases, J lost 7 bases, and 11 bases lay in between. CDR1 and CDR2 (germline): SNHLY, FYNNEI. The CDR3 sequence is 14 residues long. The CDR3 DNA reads TGTGCCAGCAGTGCCCAGTCTTGGAATTCACCCCTCCACTTT. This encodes CASSAQSWNSPLHF. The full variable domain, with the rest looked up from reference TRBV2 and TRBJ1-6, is EPEVTQTPSHQVTQMGQEVILRCVPISNHLYFYWYRQILGQKVEFLVSFYNNEISEKSEIFDDQFSVERPDGSNFTLKIRSTKLEDSAMYFCASSAQSWNSPLHFGNGTRLTVT.

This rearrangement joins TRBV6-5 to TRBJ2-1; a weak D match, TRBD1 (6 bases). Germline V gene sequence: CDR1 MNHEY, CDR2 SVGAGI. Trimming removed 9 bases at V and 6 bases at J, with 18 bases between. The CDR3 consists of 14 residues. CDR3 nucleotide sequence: TGTGCCAGTTCTTCTAGGACAGCGCCCAATGAGCAGTTCTTC. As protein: CASSSRTAPNEQFF.

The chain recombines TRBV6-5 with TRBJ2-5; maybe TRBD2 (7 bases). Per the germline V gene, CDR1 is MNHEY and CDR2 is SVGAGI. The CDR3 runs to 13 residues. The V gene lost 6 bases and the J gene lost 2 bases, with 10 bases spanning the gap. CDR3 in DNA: TGTGCCAGCAGCGGGGGGCCGCAAGAGACCCAGTACTTC. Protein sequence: CASSGGPQETQYF.

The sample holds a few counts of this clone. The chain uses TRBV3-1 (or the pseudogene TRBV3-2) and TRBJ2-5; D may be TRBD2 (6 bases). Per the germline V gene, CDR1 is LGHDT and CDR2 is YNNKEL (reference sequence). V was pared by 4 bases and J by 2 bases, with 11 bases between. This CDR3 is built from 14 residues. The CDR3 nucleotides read TGTGCCAGCAGCCTACTAGCTAAACAAGAGACCCAGTACTTC. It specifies CASSLLAKQETQYF.

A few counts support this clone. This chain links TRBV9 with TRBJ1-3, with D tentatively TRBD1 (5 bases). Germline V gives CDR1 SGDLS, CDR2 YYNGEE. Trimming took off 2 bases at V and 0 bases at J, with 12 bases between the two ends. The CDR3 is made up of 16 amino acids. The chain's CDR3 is CASSVEGEGSGNTIYF. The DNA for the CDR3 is TGTGCCAGCAGCGTGGAAGGGGAAGGCTCTGGAAACACCATATATTTT.

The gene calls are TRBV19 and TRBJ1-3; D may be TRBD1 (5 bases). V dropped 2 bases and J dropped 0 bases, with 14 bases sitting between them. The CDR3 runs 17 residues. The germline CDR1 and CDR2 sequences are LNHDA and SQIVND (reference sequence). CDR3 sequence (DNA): TGTGCCAGTAGTATACGCACAGGCAGTTTCTCTGGAAACACCATATATTTT. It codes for CASSIRTGSFSGNTIYF.

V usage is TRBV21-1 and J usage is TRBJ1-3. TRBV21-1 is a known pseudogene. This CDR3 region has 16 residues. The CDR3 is CASSKVFGEGGNTIYF. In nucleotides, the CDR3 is TGTGCCAGCAGCAAAGTTTTCGGGGAGGGTGGAAACACCATATATTTT.